This T cell receptor (beta chain) comes out of a study of Ad26.COV2.S vaccination and SARS-CoV-2 variants. Specified treatment: some 20 received Ad26.COV2.S at low or high dose, single or two shots; roughly 5 received placebo; per-sample allocation not given. Specimen acquisition occurred on day 63 following the initial vaccine or placebo injection. General study findings and limits: Overall T cell responses may have been underestimated by the analyses of TCR breadth and depth.

Of note for this clone: Its specificity is unknown. This CDR3 is also generated by other DNA sequences in the sample.

Germline CDR1 DFQATT, CDR2 SNEGSKA (reference sequence). Between the trimmed V and J ends, which lost 5 bases and 1 base, there was a span of 5 bases. CDR3 length: 11 residues. Using immunoSEQ multiplex PCR, the repertoire was profiled, and TCRdb retains in-frame clones only, with some absent. The sample holds roughly 390,000 clones; approximately 91% are singletons and the top ten take approximately 3.7%. The material sequenced was peripheral blood, taken in a trial of Ad26.COV2.S vaccine versus placebo. The gene calls are TRBV20-1 and TRBJ1-1; D ambiguous. The receptor's source is a person aged 18-60 years who received the Ad26.COV2.S COVID-19 vaccine or a placebo. CDR3 bases: TGCAGTGCTGGAGGGAACACTGAAGCTTTCTTT. Translation: CSAGGNTEAFF.